Below, 2 T cell receptor beta chains from the same sample are listed, as sequenced in a study of T-cell reconstitution after alpha-beta-depleted transplantation in children. For TCRbeta, the library was prepared with unique molecular identifiers. TCRdb fed the PCR reads into MiXCR, producing one record per CDR3 protein. This table holds around 800,000 distinct CDR3 sequences, around 15% found once. This specimen consisted of PBMCs, mostly from graft donor cells, obtained 360 days after TCRalphabeta/CD19-depleted stem cell transplant. Receptor source: a male patient aged 10 to 17 who had a stem cell transplant for acute lymphoblastic leukemia, so the T cells may come from the graft donor.

This clonotype was picked up many times. V usage is TRBV12-3 or TRBV12-4 and J usage is TRBJ2-3, with D perhaps matching TRBD1 or TRBD2 (6 bases each). V lost 4 bases, J lost 2 bases, and 16 bases lay in between. This CDR3 has 16 amino acids. CDR3 in DNA: TGTGCCAGCAGTTGGGGGGCGGGGCGCCTCACAGATACGCAGTATTTT. This sequence encodes CASSWGAGRLTDTQYF.

This clonotype was detected a few times. The chain couples TRBV10-2 to TRBJ2-7; 8 nucleotides match TRBD2. The CDR3 is 13 residues long. V lost 4 bases, J lost 3 bases, and 2 bases stayed unmatched. From germline, CDR1 is WSHSY and CDR2 SAAADI. CDR3 sequence reads: CASSVAGHYEQYF. The CDR3 DNA is TGCGCCAGCAGTGTAGCGGGGCACTACGAGCAGTACTTC.